A selection of T cell receptor beta chains follows, all from one sample in a study of shared clonotypes between healthy human individuals. Profiled with immunoSEQ multiplex PCR; TCRdb holds only in-frame clones, not every one. The table lists some 2.1 million clones, just under 95% of them singletons. The material sequenced was naive CD8+ T cells sorted from blood. All receptors derive from a man aged 18 to 29 in good health. CDR3s include the opening cysteine and the closing phenylalanine or tryptophan. A D gene is named only where the DNA matches it firmly. Clone size is shown for a subset of rows, as once, few, many or a class of expanded clone.

TRBV5-4	14	TRBJ2-7	.	TRBD2	CASSDLAGDSEQYF	TGTGCCAGCAGCGACCTAGCGGGAGATTCCGAGCAGTACTTC
TRBV4-1	15	TRBJ2-3	.	TRBD1	CASRENRGGTDTQYF	TGCGCCAGCAGGGAAAACAGGGGAGGCACAGATACGCAGTATTTT
TRBV28	12	TRBJ1-3	once	.	CASSSGGNTIYF	TGTGCCAGCAGTTCTGGGGGAAACACCATATATTTT
TRBV19	12	TRBJ2-7	once	.	CASSAQTYEQYF	TGTGCCAGTAGTGCTCAGACCTACGAGCAGTACTTC
TRBV15	12	TRBJ2-7	.	.	CATRGISYEQYF	TGTGCCACTAGGGGAATCTCCTACGAGCAGTACTTC
TRBV2	12	TRBJ1-1	few	.	CASSVENTEAFF	TGTGCCAGCAGTGTTGAGAACACTGAAGCTTTCTTT
TRBV30	13	TRBJ2-7	.	TRBD1	CALDRGDSYEQYF	TGTGCCTTGGACAGGGGTGATTCCTACGAGCAGTACTTC
TRBV10-1	17	TRBJ2-7	once	.	CASSEYVSRTQPYEQYF	TGCGCCAGCAGTGAGTACGTTTCTAGGACACAGCCCTACGAGCAGTACTTC
TRBV27	13	TRBJ2-7	.	.	CASSAYSGYEQYF	TGTGCCAGCAGTGCCTATTCGGGCTACGAGCAGTACTTC
TRBV2	15	TRBJ2-7	.	TRBD1	CARTARQGSTYEQYF	TGTGCCAGAACAGCCCGACAGGGGAGCACCTACGAGCAGTACTTC
TRBV11-1	14	TRBJ2-7	.	.	CASSLSGDPYEQYF	TGTGCCAGCAGCTTATCGGGGGACCCCTACGAGCAGTACTTC
TRBV14	16	TRBJ2-7	.	.	CASSQDGGRSSYEQYF	TGTGCCAGCAGCCAAGATGGCGGCAGGAGCTCCTACGAGCAGTACTTC
TRBV2	16	TRBJ2-3	.	TRBD2	CASSQGTSGHTDTQYF	TGTGCCAGCAGCCAAGGGACTAGCGGACACACAGATACGCAGTATTTT
TRBV4-3	15	TRBJ2-5	.	TRBD2	CASSRLTSGGETQYF	TGCGCCAGCAGCCGCTTGACTAGCGGGGGGGAGACCCAGTACTTC
TRBV30	11	TRBJ2-3	.	.	CAWSSGDTQYF	TGTGCCTGGAGTTCTGGAGATACGCAGTATTTT
TRBV4-3	14	TRBJ2-7	few	TRBD1	CASSQGQGAYEQYF	TGCGCCAGCAGCCAAGGCCAGGGGGCCTACGAGCAGTACTTC
TRBV5-1	16	TRBJ2-5	.	.	CASSLSASKAQETQYF	TGCGCCAGCAGCTTGTCGGCTAGCAAGGCCCAAGAGACCCAGTACTTC